Following are 27 T cell receptor beta chains from one sample sequenced in a study of blood T cell repertoires in COVID-19. Sequencing used immunoSEQ multiplex PCR; TCRdb keeps in-frame clones, though not all of them. Of 250,000 to 350,000 clones in the sample, 86% were seen once. The sequenced sample consisted of peripheral blood. Receptors were obtained from a woman aged 25 to 39 with active or convalescent COVID-19.

The chain combines TRBV4-3 with TRBJ2-7; TRBD1 aligns across 8 bases. The CDR3 is made up of 16 amino acids. V lost 4 bases to trimming and J lost 3 bases; unmatched junction nucleotides: 11. CDR1 is LGHNA, CDR2 YSLEER, per germline. The CDR3 is CASSRNYMDRDYEQYF. The CDR3 coding sequence is TGCGCCAGCAGCCGGAACTACATGGACAGGGACTACGAGCAGTACTTC.

The genes are TRBV11-2 and TRBJ2-2; 8 positions match TRBD1. V lost 5 bases and J lost 5; bases outside the gene matches: 13. Germline V gene lookup returns CDR1 SGHAT and CDR2 FQNNGV. This CDR3 contains 17 residues. In nucleotides, the CDR3 is TGTGCCAGCAGCCCACGCATACCAGGGGGCTGGACCGGGGAGCTGTTTTTT. Its protein is CASSPRIPGGWTGELFF.

This chain joins TRBV3-1 (or the pseudogene TRBV3-2) and TRBJ2-1, with D possibly TRBD1 on 6 matching bases. The V and J ends lost 1 base and 7 bases respectively, with 8 bases between them. The CDR3 is 13 residues long. The germline gives CDR1 LGHDT, CDR2 YNNKEL (reference sequence). CDR3 sequence: CASSQGGRNEQFF. CDR3 coding DNA: TGTGCCAGCAGCCAAGGGGGGCGTAATGAGCAGTTCTTC.

The chain recombines TRBV21-1 with TRBJ2-4; the listed D gene, TRBD1, was not tested against the DNA. TRBV21-1 constitutes a pseudogene. This CDR3 is 17 amino acids long. The CDR3 DNA follows: TGTGCCAGCAGCAACCACGACAGGTCCCTAGCCAAAAACATTCAGTACTTC. Translated: CASSNHDRSLAKNIQYF.

This chain joins TRBV6-1 and TRBJ1-2; possibly TRBD1 for D (5 bases). Germline lookup yields CDR1 MNHNS and CDR2 SASEGT. The length of the CDR3 is 14 residues. Trimming removed 3 bases at V and 7 bases at J, with 15 bases between. CDR3 bases: TGTGCCAGCAGTGACCGGGGGAGGTGGGTTGGCTACACCTTC. This encodes CASSDRGRWVGYTF.

This clone was observed a single time. J is TRBJ1-6 and V is TRBV5-1; no reliable D call. The V gene lost 5 bases and the J gene lost 5 bases, with 11 bases spanning the gap. The CDR3 has 14 amino acids. Germline values: CDR1 SGHRS, CDR2 YFSETQ. The CDR3 region is CASRIQDNNSPLHF. In nucleotides, the CDR3 is TGCGCCAGCAGAATCCAGGATAATAATTCACCCCTCCACTTT.

The chain combines TRBV29-1 with TRBJ2-7; tentative D call: TRBD2 (7 bases). V shed 5 bases and J shed 4 bases, with 15 bases lying between them. CDR1 and CDR2 (germline): SQVTM, ANQGSEA. The CDR3 sequence is 13 residues long. In nucleotides, the CDR3 is TGCAGCGTTAGAGGGGGGGAAGCTTACGAGCAGTACTTC. Residues: CSVRGGEAYEQYF.

The V gene is TRBV3-1 (or the pseudogene TRBV3-2), the J gene TRBJ2-5; 8 nucleotides line up with TRBD2. Germline lookup yields CDR1 LGHDT and CDR2 YNNKEL (reference sequence). The V segment lost 1 base and the J segment 6 bases; nucleotides outside the gene matches: 4. The CDR3 is 14 residues long. The CDR3 loop reads CASSQAGGTKTQYF. Here the CDR3 DNA reads TGTGCCAGCAGCCAAGCGGGGGGGACGAAGACCCAGTACTTC.

This chain connects TRBV14 to TRBJ1-4; 12 positions match TRBD1. CDR3 length: 16 residues. Germline lookup yields CDR1 SGHDN and CDR2 FVKESK. V shed 0 bases and J 7 bases; nucleotides not matched to a gene: 3. DNA of the CDR3: TGTGCCAGCAGCCAAGATCGGGACAGGGGGCTTGAAAAACTGTTTTTT. Residues: CASSQDRDRGLEKLFF.

This clone was counted once. This sequence joins TRBV19 and TRBJ2-1; D is unresolved. There are 14 residues in the CDR3. Trimming pared 7 bases from V and 2 bases from J, leaving 12 bases between. Germline assignment: CDR1 LNHDA and CDR2 SQIVND (reference sequence). CDR3 residues: CASTPASPYNEQFF. The CDR3 DNA reads TGTGCCAGTACCCCAGCGAGTCCCTACAATGAGCAGTTCTTC.

The CDR3 bases are TGTGCCATTTCTGGAGGGTGGAATGAAAAACTGTTTTTT. Encoded protein: CAISGGWNEKLFF. The rearrangement uses TRBV2 and TRBJ1-4; D is unresolved. The CDR3 runs 13 residues. V was cut by 10 bases and J by 5 bases, with 14 bases left in between. Germline V gives CDR1 SNHLY, CDR2 FYNNEI.

V usage is TRBV20-1 and J usage is TRBJ1-1; TRBD1 aligns across 10 bases. The CDR3 length is 13 residues. Germline CDR1 is DFQATT and CDR2 is SNEGSKA (reference sequence). V lost 5 bases, J lost 4 bases, and 4 bases stayed unmatched. In nucleotides, the CDR3 is TGCAGTGCTCGTGGACAGGGGGGCACTGAAGCTTTCTTT. As protein: CSARGQGGTEAFF.

CDR3: CASSITFWDSYGYTF. The CDR3 DNA follows: TGTGCCAGCAGCATAACTTTTTGGGACTCCTATGGCTACACCTTC. The V call is TRBV3-1 (or the pseudogene TRBV3-2), the J call TRBJ1-2; maybe TRBD1 (5 bases). V lost 5 bases and J lost 4, with 17 bases in between. Germline V gives CDR1 LGHDT, CDR2 YNNKEL (reference sequence). The CDR3 spans 15 residues.

V and J are TRBV4-3 and TRBJ2-5; 13 nucleotides agree with TRBD2. Germline CDR1 is LGHNA and CDR2 is YSLEER. The V gene end was trimmed by 3 bases and the J gene end by 4 bases; junction bases not matched to a gene: 23. CDR3 size: 22 residues. The CDR3 DNA is TGCGCCAGCAGCCACCTACCGCGGACTAGCGGGGGCCTTGTTCCTCGGGGAGAGACCCAGTACTTC. It specifies CASSHLPRTSGGLVPRGETQYF.

The rearrangement joins TRBV30 to TRBJ2-2; 7 positions agree with TRBD1. CDR1 and CDR2 from the germline V gene are GTSNPN and SVGIG (reference sequence). The CDR3 sequence is 19 residues long. V trimming: 2 bases; J trimming: 0 bases; junction bases outside the gene matches: 15. This chain's CDR3 is CAWSWALGRGTANTGELFF. The CDR3 nucleotides are TGTGCCTGGAGTTGGGCGTTAGGTCGAGGGACAGCGAACACCGGGGAGCTGTTTTTT.

V gene TRBV7-3 combines with J gene TRBJ2-1, with 9 bases matching TRBD2. The CDR3 runs 16 residues. The germline gives CDR1 SGHTA, CDR2 FQGTGA. V shed 5 bases and J 9 bases; nucleotides not matched to a gene: 14. CDR3 sequence reads: CASSPRLGGGVSEQFF. The CDR3 nucleotides read TGTGCCAGCAGCCCACGACTTGGCGGGGGGGTTAGTGAGCAGTTCTTC.

The chain carries TRBV7-9 and TRBJ1-6, with D maybe TRBD1 (6 bases). CDR1 is SEHNR and CDR2 is FQNEAQ in the germline V gene (reference sequence). CDR3 length: 15 amino acids. The V end lost 4 bases, the J end lost 7 bases, and 14 bases lay between the germline ends. CDR3 in DNA: TGTGCCAGCAGCTCCCGGGACATGAGGAATTCACCCCTCCACTTT. It specifies CASSSRDMRNSPLHF.

V is TRBV5-8 and J is TRBJ1-5, with 9 bases fitting TRBD1. This CDR3 region has 14 residues. The germline CDR1 and CDR2 sequences are SGHTS and YDEGEE. With V trimmed by 4 bases and J by 5 bases, 4 bases remained unmatched. DNA of the CDR3: TGTGCCAGCAGCCAGGGACAGGGTTATCAGCCCCAGCATTTT. Translation: CASSQGQGYQPQHF.

The rearrangement uses TRBV20-1 and TRBJ2-7; 8 nucleotides agree with TRBD1. The germline V gene has CDR1 DFQATT and CDR2 SNEGSKA (reference sequence). V lost 3 bases and J lost 6; bases outside the gene matches: 19. The CDR3 consists of 17 residues. CDR3 loop: CSASEGVDRVRAREQYF. CDR3 DNA sequence: TGCAGTGCTAGTGAGGGGGTGGACAGGGTTCGGGCGCGCGAGCAGTACTTC.

The V gene is TRBV10-3, the J gene TRBJ1-3, with 8 positions matching TRBD1. V lost 6 bases to trimming and J lost 1 base; unmatched junction nucleotides: 11. The CDR3 runs 17 residues. Per the germline V gene, CDR1 is ENHRY and CDR2 is SYGVKD. The CDR3: CAIRSGQGTSSGNTIYF. CDR3 nucleotides: TGTGCCATCAGAAGCGGACAGGGAACTTCTTCTGGAAACACCATATATTTT.

The chain recombines TRBV6-2 or TRBV6-3 with TRBJ1-2, with D tentatively TRBD1 (5 bases). The V end was cut by 0 bases, the J end by 4 bases, with 9 bases between. The V gene's germline CDR1 is MNHEY and CDR2 SVGEGT. This CDR3 has 14 amino acids. The DNA for the CDR3 is TGTGCCAGCAGTTACTCGGGGCGCCTCTATGGCTACACCTTC. It encodes CASSYSGRLYGYTF.

V gene TRBV27 combines with J gene TRBJ1-4; D is undetermined. Trimming removed 5 bases from V and 6 bases from J, with 10 bases in between. The CDR3 consists of 13 residues. The germline V gene encodes CDR1 MNHEY and CDR2 SMNVEV (reference sequence). The CDR3 here is CASSLKLYEKLFF. The CDR3 nucleotides are TGTGCCAGCAGTCTAAAACTATATGAAAAACTGTTTTTT.

The rearrangement links TRBV28 to TRBJ1-5, with D possibly TRBD1 on 5 matching bases. CDR1 and CDR2 from the germline V gene are MDHEN and SYDVKM. There are 12 residues in the CDR3. Trimming removed 4 bases from V and 5 bases from J, with 6 bases in between. Here the CDR3 reads CASSWGDQPQHF. Here the CDR3 DNA reads TGTGCCAGCAGTTGGGGGGATCAGCCCCAGCATTTT.

This sequence joins TRBV29-1 and TRBJ1-1; unclear D gene. CDR3 length: 10 amino acids. The germline V and J ends were trimmed by 5 bases and 10 bases, with 11 bases remaining between them. CDR1 is SQVTM and CDR2 is ANQGSEA in the germline V gene. The CDR3 bases are TGCAGCGTTCTGGAGGAGCGAGCTTTCTTT. It specifies CSVLEERAFF.

This clone appeared a single time. The J gene is TRBJ2-1, the V gene TRBV3-1 (or the pseudogene TRBV3-2); 7 bases align to TRBD1. Germline V gene sequence: CDR1 LGHDT, CDR2 YNNKEL (reference sequence). V lost 0 bases and J lost 6; bases outside the gene matches: 11. CDR3 length: 17 amino acids. The CDR3, as DNA: TGTGCCAGCAGCCAAGATTTGGTCGGAGACAGGGTCAATGAGCAGTTCTTC. This gives the protein CASSQDLVGDRVNEQFF.

The J gene is TRBJ2-1, the V gene TRBV7-3; the match to TRBD2 covers 13 bases. Germline values: CDR1 SGHTA, CDR2 FQGTGA. This CDR3 has 19 amino acids. The ends lost 0 bases at V and 9 bases at J; junction bases unmatched: 14. The CDR3 protein is CASSLTNGLAGDPRGEQFF. CDR3 nucleotides: TGTGCCAGCAGCTTAACCAACGGACTAGCGGGGGACCCTCGCGGTGAGCAGTTCTTC. The full variable domain, rest sourced from reference TRBV7-3 and TRBJ2-1, is GAGVSQTPSNKVTEKGKYVELRCDPISGHTALYWYRQSLGQGPEFLIYFQGTGAADDSGLPNDRFFAVRPEGSVSTLKIQRTERGDSAVYLCASSLTNGLAGDPRGEQFFGPGTRLTVL.

The CDR3 sequence is CAAARQALNTEAFF. For the CDR3, the DNA is TGTGCCGCGGCCAGACAGGCGTTGAACACTGAAGCTTTCTTT. The chain is built from TRBV7-4 and TRBJ1-1; D possibly corresponds to TRBD1 (6 bases). Germline V gene data show CDR1 as SGHVT and CDR2 as SQSDAQ. V was cut by 11 bases and J by 0 bases, with 16 bases left in between. The CDR3 extends over 14 amino acids.